The 20 T cell receptor beta chains below were found in one sample sequenced in a study of OX40 agonist ivuxolimab in advanced cancers. The method behind the library was the immunoSEQ multiplex PCR assay. This immuneACCESS table, as held by TCRdb, lists in-frame sequences with V and J called but not all clones. Of the missing ones, under half trace to an unresolved V gene in checked studies; the others have no known cause. The sample contains 72,000 or so clones, 80% to 85% of them found a single time. The ten largest make up almost 4.5% of the sample. The material sequenced was CD4+ or CD8+ T cells sorted from blood, taken in a trial of the OX40 agonist ivuxolimab. All receptors derive from an adult with an advanced solid tumor such as melanoma, head and neck, liver or kidney cancer.

This clone was seen a single time. This chain uses TRBV4-3 with TRBJ1-5; D possibly corresponds to TRBD1 (5 bases). CDR3 size: 14 residues. Germline loops: CDR1 LGHNA, CDR2 YSLEER. V was trimmed by 1 base and J by 7 bases, leaving 11 bases between them. CDR3 DNA sequence: TGCGCCAGCAGCCAAGGTGCGGGGGTCCAGCCCCAGCATTTT. Its translation is CASSQGAGVQPQHF.

This chain links TRBV7-2 with TRBJ2-5; perhaps TRBD1 as D (5 bases). CDR1 is SGHTA, CDR2 FQGNSA, per germline. CDR3 length: 16 residues. V was pared by 0 bases and J by 5 bases, with 16 bases between. This CDR3 reads CASSLAHTASGETQYF. The CDR3 DNA follows: TGTGCCAGCAGCTTAGCGCATACTGCGTCAGGGGAGACCCAGTACTTC.

V is TRBV7-8 and J is TRBJ1-5, with unresolved D. The CDR3 loop spans 15 amino acids. Germline assignment: CDR1 SGHVS and CDR2 FQNEAQ. V shed 4 bases and J shed 0 bases, with 10 bases lying between them. The CDR3 bases are TGTGCCAGCAGCTCGCGCGGCTATAGCAATCAGCCCCAGCATTTT. Amino acid sequence: CASSSRGYSNQPQHF.

The V call is TRBV19, the J call TRBJ1-4, with 7 bases lining up with TRBD1. V trimming: 5 bases; J trimming: 3 bases; junction bases outside the gene matches: 3. The CDR3 covers 14 residues. The germline V gene encodes CDR1 LNHDA and CDR2 SQIVND (reference sequence). The CDR3 nucleotides read TGTGCCAGTAGTTCGGGACAGCCTAATGAAAAACTGTTTTTT. Translation gives CASSSGQPNEKLFF.

The chain combines TRBV19 with TRBJ1-1, with 8 bases aligning to TRBD1. The CDR3 contains 20 residues. Germline CDR1 is LNHDA and CDR2 is SQIVND (reference sequence). With V trimmed by 6 bases and J by 1 base, 22 bases remained unmatched. The CDR3, as DNA: TGTGCCAGTAGCTCTCCAAGTCTCCGACAGGGGCGGGTGGGGAACACTGAAGCTTTCTTT. It translates to CASSSPSLRQGRVGNTEAFF.

V is TRBV7-2 and J is TRBJ2-5; 7 bases are shared with TRBD2. CDR3 length: 14 residues. The junction had 11 bases not matched to a gene; V was cut back by 8 bases and J by 5 bases. Germline assignment: CDR1 SGHTA and CDR2 FQGNSA. CDR3 sequence (DNA): TGTGCCAGCCACAAGCGGGGCCTCCGGGAGACCCAGTACTTC. The encoded protein is CASHKRGLRETQYF.

The rearrangement joins TRBV7-2 to TRBJ2-1; TRBD1 matches at 11 bases. Germline V gene lookup returns CDR1 SGHTA and CDR2 FQGNSA. V shed 3 bases, J shed 6 bases, and the junction held 4 bases outside the gene matches. The CDR3 consists of 15 residues. CDR3 bases: TGTGCCAGCAGCTTTTCGGGACAGGGGGGCAATGAGCAGTTCTTC. Translating gives CASSFSGQGGNEQFF.

The rearrangement links TRBV7-2 to TRBJ1-3; weak D call: TRBD1 (6 bases). The CDR3 has 15 residues. V was pared by 1 base and J by 2 bases, with 9 bases between. CDR1 is SGHTA, CDR2 FQGNSA, per germline. The CDR3 bases are TGTGCCAGCAGCTTAGTACAGGGAACTGGAAACACCATATATTTT. This sequence encodes CASSLVQGTGNTIYF.

The rearrangement links TRBV19 to TRBJ1-2, with D tentatively TRBD1 (6 bases). V dropped 2 bases and J dropped 4 bases, with 17 bases sitting between them. The CDR3 spans 16 residues. From germline, CDR1 is LNHDA and CDR2 SQIVND (reference sequence). As DNA, the CDR3 is TGTGCCAGTAGTATACCGGGACCAACAGGGTCCTATGGCTACACCTTC. Translated, it gives CASSIPGPTGSYGYTF.

The chain couples TRBV6-5 to TRBJ2-7; 9 bases fit TRBD2. Germline values: CDR1 MNHEY, CDR2 SVGAGI. This CDR3 has 16 residues. The V segment lost 4 bases and the J segment 3 bases; nucleotides outside the gene matches: 10. CDR3 bases: TGTGCCAGCAGTTTGGGGCCTAGCGGGAATTACTACGAGCAGTACTTC. This gives the protein CASSLGPSGNYYEQYF.

CDR3 protein: CASSIPSGANVLTF. The CDR3 coding sequence is TGCGCCAGCAGTATACCCTCGGGGGCCAACGTCCTGACTTTC. This chain links TRBV5-1 with TRBJ2-6; D not resolved. The CDR3 totals 14 residues. Germline loops: CDR1 SGHRS, CDR2 YFSETQ. V was pared by 5 bases and J by 4 bases, with 10 bases between.

In this sample, this clone turned up once. This sequence joins TRBV11-2 and TRBJ1-2, with D uncertain. Germline V CDR1 and CDR2: SGHAT, FQNNGV. The CDR3 runs 13 residues. V lost 5 bases to trimming and J lost 5 bases, with 12 bases between them. The CDR3 here is CASSPWGLYGYTF. The CDR3, as DNA: TGTGCCAGCAGCCCGTGGGGTCTGTATGGCTACACCTTC.

The gene calls are TRBV4-3 and TRBJ1-2, with D possibly being TRBD1 (6 bases). Looked up from germline, CDR1 is LGHNA and CDR2 is YSLEER. The CDR3 extends over 15 amino acids. V was trimmed by 0 bases and J by 3 bases, leaving 11 bases between them. The CDR3 region has the DNA TGCGCCAGCAGCCAAGAGTCAGGGGTCGACTATGGCTACACCTTC. Translating it yields CASSQESGVDYGYTF.

This chain links TRBV20-1 with TRBJ1-1; 8 nucleotides agree with TRBD1. The J segment lost 8 bases and the V segment lost 3 bases, leaving 2 bases of the junction unmatched. Germline V lookup: CDR1 DFQATT, CDR2 SNEGSKA (reference sequence). The CDR3 covers 11 residues. The CDR3 region is CSARGDREAFF. In nucleotides, the CDR3 is TGCAGTGCTAGGGGGGACAGGGAAGCTTTCTTT.

This clone showed up just a few times. V is TRBV5-1 and J is TRBJ2-1, with TRBD2 matching over 12 bases. The CDR3 is made up of 15 amino acids. Germline CDR1 SGHRS, CDR2 YFSETQ. V dropped 2 bases and J dropped 5; count of bases not matched to a gene: 2. CDR3 sequence: CASSLRTSGNNEQFF. In nucleotides, the CDR3 is TGCGCCAGCAGCTTAAGGACTAGCGGGAACAATGAGCAGTTCTTC.

The J gene is TRBJ2-1, the V gene TRBV6-5, with D unresolved. Germline V gene lookup returns CDR1 MNHEY and CDR2 SVGAGI. V gave up 6 bases and J gave up 7 bases, with 13 bases separating them. CDR3 length: 13 amino acids. The CDR3 DNA reads as TGTGCCAGCAGCAAAACACCCGGGAATGAGCAGTTCTTC. Amino acid sequence: CASSKTPGNEQFF.

V gene TRBV18 combines with J gene TRBJ2-1, with TRBD1 identical over 10 bases. V shed 3 bases and J 5 bases; nucleotides not matched to a gene: 7. This CDR3 has 16 residues. CDR1 is KGHSH and CDR2 is LQKENI in the germline V gene. The CDR3 loop is CASSPRDRGYHNEQFF. The CDR3 nucleotides are TGTGCCAGCTCACCGCGGGACAGGGGTTACCACAATGAGCAGTTCTTC.

V and J are TRBV18 and TRBJ2-7; D is ambiguous. In germline, CDR1 is KGHSH, CDR2 LQKENI. V lost 3 bases and J lost 6, with 21 bases in between. This CDR3 has 16 residues. The CDR3 coding sequence is TGTGCCAGCTCACCTGACAAGGCCGTCGTGAAAGGCGAGCAGTACTTC. As protein: CASSPDKAVVKGEQYF. The full variable domain, its missing parts supplied by reference TRBV18 and TRBJ2-7, is NAGVMQNPRHLVRRRGQEARLRCSPMKGHSHVYWYRQLPEEGLKFMVYLQKENIIDESGMPKERFSAEFPKEGPSILRIQQVVRGDSAAYFCASSPDKAVVKGEQYFGPGTRLTVT.

The chain has TRBV6-5 and TRBJ1-2, with D unresolved. The CDR3 loop spans 14 amino acids. Trimming cost V 6 bases and J 8 bases, with 19 bases left between them. In germline, CDR1 is MNHEY, CDR2 SVGAGI. DNA of the CDR3: TGTGCCAGCAGCTCATTCGGTCCCGAGCGGGGCTACACCTTC. Translated: CASSSFGPERGYTF.

The table lists this clone with a count of one. The chain uses TRBV18 and TRBJ2-5; D is possibly TRBD1 or TRBD2 (6 bases each). CDR3 length: 15 amino acids. Deletions cut 3 bases from V and 2 bases from J, with 13 bases between. The germline V gene encodes CDR1 KGHSH and CDR2 LQKENI. The CDR3 is CASSPITGAQETQYF. CDR3 nucleotide sequence: TGTGCCAGCTCACCGATCACGGGGGCACAAGAGACCCAGTACTTC. Combining the CDR3 with reference TRBV18 and TRBJ2-5 gives the whole variable domain NAGVMQNPRHLVRRRGQEARLRCSPMKGHSHVYWYRQLPEEGLKFMVYLQKENIIDESGMPKERFSAEFPKEGPSILRIQQVVRGDSAAYFCASSPITGAQETQYFGPGTRLLVL.